This entry lists 28 T cell receptor beta chains sequenced from one sample in a study of blood T cell repertoires in COVID-19. Libraries were prepared by immunoSEQ multiplex PCR; TCRdb keeps only in-frame clonotypes and omits some of them. Seen here are tens of thousands of clones, about 90% observed once, and the top ten hold 15%. Sequencing input: peripheral blood. These receptors all come from a male donor with acute or convalescent COVID-19.

This chain links TRBV19 with TRBJ1-5, with TRBD1 matching 9 bases. The ends lost 7 bases at V and 4 bases at J; junction bases unmatched: 8. Germline-derived CDR1 and CDR2 are LNHDA and SQIVND (reference sequence). CDR3 length equals 15 residues. This CDR3 reads CASTRDRANNQPQHF. The CDR3, as DNA: TGTGCCAGTACCCGGGACAGGGCTAATAATCAGCCCCAGCATTTT. The full variable domain, completed using reference TRBV19 and TRBJ1-5, is DGGITQSPKYLFRKEGQNVTLSCEQNLNHDAMYWYRQDPGQGLRLIYYSQIVNDFQKGDIAEGYSVSREKKESFPLTVTSAQKNPTAFYLCASTRDRANNQPQHFGDGTRLSIL.

This clone has just one count. The gene calls are TRBV3-1 (or the pseudogene TRBV3-2) and TRBJ2-2; D gene uncertain. CDR3 size: 14 residues. Germline CDR1 and CDR2: LGHDT and YNNKEL (reference sequence). Trimming stripped 3 bases from V and 6 bases from J, with 11 bases between. The CDR3 loop reads CASSHSSRPGELFF. The CDR3 coding sequence is TGTGCCAGCAGCCATTCATCGCGGCCCGGGGAGCTGTTTTTT.

As regards this clone: Distinct nucleotide sequences in the sample also encode this CDR3. The chain couples TRBV5-1 to TRBJ2-7; D is ambiguous. Germline CDR1 and CDR2: SGHRS and YFSETQ. The V gene lost 2 bases and the J gene lost 4 bases, with 7 bases spanning the gap. CDR3 length: 12 residues. DNA for the CDR3: TGCGCCAGCAGCTTTGACTCTTACGAGCAGTACTTC. Protein: CASSFDSYEQYF. Looking up the rest from reference TRBV5-1 and TRBJ2-7 gives the full variable domain: KAGVTQTPRYLIKTRGQQVTLSCSPISGHRSVSWYQQTPGQGLQFLFEYFSETQRNKGNFPGRFSGRQFSNSRSEMNVSTLELGDSALYLCASSFDSYEQYFGPGTRLTVT.

The chain recombines TRBV2 with TRBJ1-1; the D gene is possibly TRBD1 (5 bases). CDR1 SNHLY and CDR2 FYNNEI come from the germline V gene. This CDR3 comprises 14 residues. Trimming stripped 4 bases from V and 2 bases from J, with 11 bases between. This CDR3 reads CASSGQTVNTEAFF. The CDR3 DNA sequence: TGTGCCAGCAGTGGACAGACAGTAAACACTGAAGCTTTCTTT.

V gene TRBV3-1 (or the pseudogene TRBV3-2) combines with J gene TRBJ1-1, with D possibly TRBD1 on 6 matching bases. Germline V gene lookup returns CDR1 LGHDT and CDR2 YNNKEL (reference sequence). The CDR3 runs 14 residues. V was trimmed by 5 bases and J by 7 bases, leaving 17 bases between them. This chain's CDR3 is CASSTQGPDVEAFF. The CDR3 coding sequence is TGTGCCAGCAGCACACAGGGCCCTGACGTTGAAGCTTTCTTT.

CDR3 nucleotide sequence: TGTGCCAGTACGAGGGAAATTACTGGGGCCAACGTCCTGACTTTC. Translated: CASTREITGANVLTF. The rearrangement links TRBV19 to TRBJ2-6, with D maybe TRBD2 (5 bases). This CDR3 is 15 amino acids long. Trimming cost V 7 bases and J 2 bases, with 12 bases left between them. Germline V gene data show CDR1 as LNHDA and CDR2 as SQIVND (reference sequence).

V usage is TRBV5-8 and J usage is TRBJ2-7; tentative D call: TRBD2 (7 bases). Looked up from germline, CDR1 is SGHTS and CDR2 is YDEGEE. There are 14 residues in the CDR3. V was pared by 1 base and J by 2 bases, with 10 bases between. The CDR3 here is CASSLPGGTYEQYF. As DNA, the CDR3 is TGTGCCAGCAGCTTGCCGGGGGGCACCTACGAGCAGTACTTC.

The CDR3 loop reads CASSQGLGQNTGELFF. The CDR3, as DNA: TGTGCCAGCAGCCAAGGACTGGGACAGAACACCGGGGAGCTGTTTTTT. V gene TRBV14 combines with J gene TRBJ2-2; D possibly corresponds to TRBD1 (6 bases). The length of the CDR3 is 16 residues. CDR1 is SGHDN, CDR2 FVKESK, per germline. The ends were cut back, 1 base at V and 1 base at J, with 10 bases in the middle. Variable domain in full (rest from reference TRBV14 and TRBJ2-2): EAGVTQFPSHSVIEKGQTVTLRCDPISGHDNLYWYRRVMGKEIKFLLHFVKESKQDESGMPNNRFLAERTGGTYSTLKVQPAELEDSGVYFCASSQGLGQNTGELFFGEGSRLTVL.

This clone came up a few times. V gene TRBV19 combines with J gene TRBJ1-5; D might be TRBD1 (5 bases). V shed 4 bases and J shed 7 bases, with 11 bases lying between them. CDR1 is LNHDA, CDR2 SQIVND, per germline (reference sequence). The CDR3 length is 13 residues. DNA of the CDR3: TGTGCCAGTAGTAAATCAGGGATGCAGCCCCAGCATTTT. Translated: CASSKSGMQPQHF.

The gene calls are TRBV3-1 (or the pseudogene TRBV3-2) and TRBJ1-6; TRBD1 is a possible D gene (5 bases). From germline, CDR1 is LGHDT and CDR2 YNNKEL (reference sequence). The length of the CDR3 is 15 residues. V shed 0 bases and J shed 12 bases, with 15 bases lying between them. This CDR3 reads CASSQDSAGLGPLHF. CDR3 nucleotide sequence: TGTGCCAGCAGCCAAGATTCGGCAGGGTTGGGACCCCTCCACTTT.

The chain carries TRBV5-1 and TRBJ2-5, with 10 bases identical to TRBD2. CDR1 and CDR2 (germline): SGHRS, YFSETQ. There are 15 residues in the CDR3. Trimming cost V 2 bases and J 5 bases; bases outside gene matches: 6. This CDR3 is CASSLGPSGGETQYF. In nucleotides, the CDR3 is TGCGCCAGCAGCTTAGGGCCTAGCGGGGGCGAGACCCAGTACTTC.

This sequence joins TRBV2 and TRBJ1-5; the match to TRBD1 covers 7 bases. The ends lost 6 bases at V and 4 bases at J; junction bases unmatched: 3. The CDR3 contains 13 residues. Germline-derived CDR1 and CDR2 are SNHLY and FYNNEI. As DNA, the CDR3 is TGTGCCAGCAGCGACAGGGTGAATCAGCCCCAGCATTTT. Translating gives CASSDRVNQPQHF.

The chain links TRBV5-6 to TRBJ2-5, with a tentative D call TRBD2 (6 bases). The CDR3 extends over 13 amino acids. The germline V gene has CDR1 SGHDT and CDR2 YYEEEE. V was pared by 4 bases and J by 5 bases, with 12 bases between. CDR3 DNA sequence: TGTGCCAGCAGCATCGGCGGGACGGAGACCCAGTACTTC. Its translation: CASSIGGTETQYF.

The chain uses TRBV30 and TRBJ2-1; 10 bases map to TRBD1. J gave up 8 bases and V 4 bases, and 8 bases lay outside the gene matches. CDR3 length: 14 residues. Germline loops: CDR1 GTSNPN, CDR2 SVGIG (reference sequence). The CDR3 bases are TGTGCCTGGAATCCGGGACAGGGGTGGCATGAGCAGTTCTTC. It is translated as CAWNPGQGWHEQFF.

Concerning this clone itself: A junction end diverges from the germline sequence, so it may reflect a read error. The chain carries TRBV7-7 and TRBJ2-6, with D possibly being TRBD2 (6 bases). The germline V gene has CDR1 SSHAT and CDR2 FNYEAQ (reference sequence). The CDR3 sequence is 19 residues long. CDR3 amino acids: CASSSAEGSPSSGANVLTF. In DNA form, the CDR3 reads TGTGCTAGCAGCTCGGCGGAGGGGAGCCCCTCCTCTGGGGCCAACGTCCTGACTTTC.

This chain joins TRBV5-1 and TRBJ1-2, with TRBD1 as a possible D gene (5 bases). The CDR3 spans 14 residues. V was shortened by 0 bases and J by 3 bases, with 9 bases between the two germline ends. Germline CDR1 reads SGHRS; CDR2 reads YFSETQ. The CDR3 DNA reads as TGCGCCAGCAGCTTGGCGCAGGGTGACTATGGCTACACCTTC. This sequence encodes CASSLAQGDYGYTF.

This sequence joins TRBV11-3 and TRBJ2-1; TRBD1 matches at 9 bases. Germline CDR1 reads SGHNT; CDR2 reads YENEEA. J was trimmed by 7 bases and V by 6 bases; bases with no gene match: 7. The length of the CDR3 is 14 residues. CDR3 in amino acids: CASSTGQGKNEQFF. The CDR3 DNA reads as TGTGCCAGCAGTACGGGACAGGGTAAAAATGAGCAGTTCTTC.

The V gene is TRBV7-9, the J gene TRBJ1-3; the D is unclear. Deletions cut 2 bases from V and 0 bases from J, with 8 bases between. The germline V gene encodes CDR1 SEHNR and CDR2 FQNEAQ (reference sequence). CDR3 size: 15 residues. In DNA form, the CDR3 reads TGTGCCAGCAGCTTACACAGCTCCTCTGGAAACACCATATATTTT. This sequence encodes CASSLHSSSGNTIYF.

The rearrangement uses TRBV5-1 and TRBJ1-1; no definite D call. V shed 4 bases and J shed 6 bases, with 16 bases lying between them. Germline V CDR1 and CDR2: SGHRS, YFSETQ. The CDR3 has 14 residues. The chain's CDR3 is CASSPGEALAEAFF. CDR3 nucleotides: TGCGCCAGCAGCCCCGGGGAAGCATTGGCTGAAGCTTTCTTT.

The gene calls are TRBV9 and TRBJ2-1; 7 bases match TRBD1. CDR1 is SGDLS, CDR2 YYNGEE, per germline. The trim removed 0 bases at V and 1 base at J, leaving 1 base unmatched. This CDR3 has 15 amino acids. The CDR3 DNA sequence: TGTGCCAGCAGCGTAGTACAGGGGTCCTACAATGAGCAGTTCTTC. Amino acids: CASSVVQGSYNEQFF.

The DNA for the CDR3 is TGTGCCATCAGTGTAACAGGGGTTTGGAACGAGCAGTACTTC. It translates to CAISVTGVWNEQYF. The chain couples TRBV10-3 to TRBJ2-7, with 7 bases matching TRBD1. J gave up 5 bases and V 4 bases, and 8 bases lay outside the gene matches. The CDR3 length is 14 residues. From germline, CDR1 is ENHRY and CDR2 SYGVKD.

V usage is TRBV28 and J usage is TRBJ2-5, with 7 bases that match TRBD1. The CDR3 covers 13 residues. In germline, CDR1 is MDHEN, CDR2 SYDVKM. Germline trimming cut 4 bases from V and 4 bases from J; bases unmatched to any gene: 3. Here the CDR3 DNA reads TGTGCCAGCAGTTCACAGGGGACAGAGACCCAGTACTTC. Its protein product is CASSSQGTETQYF.

This clone was counted between two and nine times. This chain uses TRBV28 with TRBJ1-6; D is unresolved. Trimming stripped 7 bases from V and 9 bases from J, with 19 bases between. The germline V gene encodes CDR1 MDHEN and CDR2 SYDVKM. The CDR3 consists of 15 residues. The chain's CDR3 is CASNPPPGESSPLHF. The CDR3 nucleotides read TGTGCCAGCAATCCTCCTCCGGGTGAGAGTTCACCCCTCCACTTT.

The chain couples TRBV7-6 to TRBJ2-7; TRBD1 matches 9 bases. V was pared by 5 bases and J by 9 bases, with 11 bases of the junction left unmatched. CDR3 length: 14 amino acids. Per germline, CDR1 SGHVS and CDR2 FNYEAQ. The CDR3 sequence: CASSQGGQGGRQYF. CDR3 coding DNA: TGTGCCAGCAGCCAGGGGGGACAGGGAGGGCGGCAGTACTTC.

This chain joins TRBV6-4 and TRBJ1-6; the match to TRBD1 covers 7 bases. The junction had 6 bases not matched to a gene; V was cut back by 4 bases and J by 6 bases. Germline V gives CDR1 MRHNA, CDR2 SNTAGT. This CDR3 has 15 amino acids. The CDR3 DNA reads TGTGCCAGCAGTGTGGCGGCAGGGGGTAATTCACCCCTCCACTTT. The encoded protein is CASSVAAGGNSPLHF.

The gene calls are TRBV2 and TRBJ2-5; perhaps TRBD2 as D (6 bases). CDR1 is SNHLY and CDR2 is FYNNEI in the germline V gene. This CDR3 contains 13 residues. The V end lost 4 bases, the J end lost 7 bases, and 13 bases lay between the germline ends. As DNA, the CDR3 is TGTGCCAGCAGTGTTACTAGCTGGGGGACCCAGTACTTC. Amino acids: CASSVTSWGTQYF.

This clone was recorded once. The chain recombines TRBV6-5 with TRBJ1-1, with a tentative D call TRBD1 (5 bases). With 7 bases removed from V and 10 bases from J, the gap between germline ends came to 19 bases. This CDR3 region has 13 residues. Germline V gene data show CDR1 as MNHEY and CDR2 as SVGAGI. CDR3 nucleotide sequence: TGTGCCAGCACCAACCCCCAGATGGGGCGAGCTTTCTTT. It encodes CASTNPQMGRAFF.

The CDR3 sequence: CASSQEQGANYGYTF. The CDR3, as DNA: TGCGCCAGCAGCCAAGAACAGGGGGCGAACTATGGCTACACCTTC. The chain joins TRBV4-1 to TRBJ1-2; the match to TRBD1 covers 9 bases. The CDR3 length is 15 residues. The V and J ends lost 0 bases and 2 bases, in that order; junction bases with no gene match: 1. Looked up from germline, CDR1 is MGHRA and CDR2 is YSYEKL.